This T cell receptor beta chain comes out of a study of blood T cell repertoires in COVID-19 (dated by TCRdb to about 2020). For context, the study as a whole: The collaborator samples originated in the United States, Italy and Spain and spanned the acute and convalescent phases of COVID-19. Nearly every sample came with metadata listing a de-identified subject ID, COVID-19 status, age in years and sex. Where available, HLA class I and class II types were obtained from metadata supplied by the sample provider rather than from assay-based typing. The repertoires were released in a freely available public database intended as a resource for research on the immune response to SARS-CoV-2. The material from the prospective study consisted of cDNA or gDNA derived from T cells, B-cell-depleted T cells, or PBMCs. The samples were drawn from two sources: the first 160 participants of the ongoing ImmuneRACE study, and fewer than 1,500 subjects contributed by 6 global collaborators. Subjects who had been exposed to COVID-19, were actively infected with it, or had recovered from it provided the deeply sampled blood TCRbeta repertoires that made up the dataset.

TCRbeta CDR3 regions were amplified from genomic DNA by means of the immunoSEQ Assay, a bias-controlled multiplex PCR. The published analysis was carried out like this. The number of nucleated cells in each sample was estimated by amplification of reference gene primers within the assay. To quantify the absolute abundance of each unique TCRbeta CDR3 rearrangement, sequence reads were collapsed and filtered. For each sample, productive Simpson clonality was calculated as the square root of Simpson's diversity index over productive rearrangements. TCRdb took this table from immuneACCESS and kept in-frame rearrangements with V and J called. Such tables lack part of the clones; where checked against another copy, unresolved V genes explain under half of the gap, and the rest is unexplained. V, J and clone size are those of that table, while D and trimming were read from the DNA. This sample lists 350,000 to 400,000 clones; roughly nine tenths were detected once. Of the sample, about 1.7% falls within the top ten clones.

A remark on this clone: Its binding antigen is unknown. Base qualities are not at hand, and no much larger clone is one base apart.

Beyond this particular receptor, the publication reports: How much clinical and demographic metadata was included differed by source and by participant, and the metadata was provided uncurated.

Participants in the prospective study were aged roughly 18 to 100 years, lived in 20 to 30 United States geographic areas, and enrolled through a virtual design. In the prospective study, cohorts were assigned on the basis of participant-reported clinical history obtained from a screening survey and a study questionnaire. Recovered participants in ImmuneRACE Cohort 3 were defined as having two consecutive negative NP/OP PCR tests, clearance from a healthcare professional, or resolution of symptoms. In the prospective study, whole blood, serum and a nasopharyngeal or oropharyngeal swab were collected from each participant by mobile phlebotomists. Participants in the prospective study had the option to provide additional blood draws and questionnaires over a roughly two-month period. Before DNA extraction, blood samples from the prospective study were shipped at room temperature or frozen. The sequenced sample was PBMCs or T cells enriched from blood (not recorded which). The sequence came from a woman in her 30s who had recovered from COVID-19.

In nucleotides, the sequence is TGCGCCAGCAGCTCAGCCGTGGGACTAGATACGCAGTATTTT. It translates as CASSSAVGLDTQYF. Recombination joined TRBV5-1 with TRBJ2-3; the D gene is perhaps TRBD2, on 6 matching bases. V was cut back by 3 bases and J by 5 bases, leaving a gap of 13 bases between them. The CDR3 holds 14 amino acids from the cysteine to the phenylalanine. The kept DNA is CDR3 alone, 42 bases in frame from the first base. CDR1 is given as SGHRS and CDR2 as YFSETQ, both from the germline V gene.